The T cell receptor beta chain under discussion was sequenced for a study of T cell repertoires in cytomegalovirus infection. Study at large: Matching HLA type and CMV infection were both indicated by public TCR beta signatures. Study-level findings and limits: HLA-C-restricted CMV clonotypes gave the most frequent clonotype in two of eight donors. Carriers of CMV plus the relevant HLA were identified by cumulative public TCR beta family frequency.

This CDR3 is 11 amino acids long. The germline V gene encodes CDR1 SQVTM and CDR2 ANQGSEA. Trimming removed 4 bases at V and 3 bases at J, with 5 bases between. TCRdb ran MiXCR on the reads and lists one entry per CDR3 protein. The sample holds under 350,000 distinct CDR3 sequences; 9.6% are singletons and the top ten take approximately 2.3%. This clonotype was seen only once. The antigen is not known. What was sequenced was PBMCs. The origin of this receptor is a human donor in good health (CMV status not recorded). Some clones in this sample may be carry-over from other donors' samples. The J gene is TRBJ2-3, the V gene TRBV29-1; D ambiguous. The CDR3: CSVAFTDTQYF. Here the CDR3 DNA reads TGCAGCGTTGCCTTTACAGATACGCAGTATTTT.